The present TCR beta chain was sequenced within a study of blood T cell repertoires in COVID-19. Looking at the study overall: The United States, Italy and Spain were the sources of the acute and convalescent COVID-19 samples. PBMCs, B-cell-depleted T cells, or T cells provided the cDNA or gDNA that made up the material.

The CDR3 runs to 15 residues. Trimming left V 0 bases short and J 2 bases short, with 10 bases between. Germline V lookup: CDR1 KGHSY, CDR2 FQNENV. As handled by the study authors: For nucleated cells, counts were estimated from reference gene primer amplification. Data came from immunoSEQ multiplex PCR; TCRdb stores just in-frame clones and leaves some out. V, J and clone size were drawn from that table, and D and trimming were deduced from the DNA. Found here are 140,000 to 150,000 clones, 84% of them singletons; the top ten hold 4.8%. The sequencing input was peripheral blood. J is TRBJ1-1 and V is TRBV16; D perhaps matches TRBD1 (5 bases). The clonotype was recovered from a human donor in a cohort sampled during active COVID-19. This chain's CDR3 is CASSQSRQPNTEAFF. The CDR3 DNA sequence: TGTGCCAGCAGCCAATCGAGACAGCCCAACACTGAAGCTTTCTTT.